This T cell receptor beta chain was obtained from a study of CD8+ T cells in alopecia areata. Study-wide context: For treated patients, severity scores reflected the percentage of scalp area affected. Study observations and caveats: Expanded CD8+ clones among the top 100, as well as scalp clonality, were significantly decreased by tofacitinib. Sharing of TCR sequences between patients (possibly for HLA-related reasons) was less clear than in mice.

V was shortened by 3 bases and J by 3 bases, with 9 bases between the two germline ends. Germline V gene sequence: CDR1 GTSNPN, CDR2 SVGIG (reference sequence). CDR3 size: 12 residues. Concerning this clone: Its cognate antigen is unknown.

Treatment specified: oral pan-JAK inhibitor, 5-10 mg twice daily. Reverse transcription of extracted RNA yielded cDNA, which provided the sequencing template. Clones were read by immunoSEQ multiplex PCR, and TCRdb kept only the in-frame ones, dropping some. The sample holds under 110,000 clones, about three fifths seen once. The sequencing used CD8+ T cells sorted from blood, collected at approximately week 61, from a patient treated with tofacitinib. The sequence derives from a human donor with alopecia areata. The chain recombines TRBV30 with TRBJ2-7; no definite D call. The DNA for the CDR3 is TGTGCCTGGAGCCTGGCTAACTACGAGCAGTACTTC. It translates to CAWSLANYEQYF.